The subject of this entry is one TCR beta chain. Its antigen is unknown. No base quality values were provided; no much bigger clone lies one nucleotide off. These data are taken from a study of response to subunit inactivated influenza vaccine listed by TCRdb under 2018. Background on the whole study: Deep quantitative profiling of the T cell receptor repertoire was used in the study to follow responses to a trivalent subunit inactivated influenza vaccine.

The CDR3 runs 17 amino acids, cysteine and phenylalanine included. Kept here is only the CDR3 DNA, which spans 51 bases and is read in frame from base 1. Trimmed from V: 2 bases; trimmed from J: 6 bases; junction bases lacking a gene match: 10. The germline V gene yields SGHDN for CDR1 and FVKESK for CDR2. Findings and caveats that apply to the study as a whole: The authors proposed that each seasonal influenza vaccination may bring in only a limited number of new T cells.

Library construction relied on RT-PCR. TCRdb shows the sequencer as Illumina HiSeq 2500. In TCRdb, the public reads were trimmed at Q25 with fastp and aligned with MiXCR, with productive beta chains retained. Rows with one shared CDR3 protein collapse into an entry with the most common genes and DNA. This sample is represented by 650,000 to 800,000 distinct CDR3 sequences; approximately 15% of them were singletons. In total, the top ten clones hold around 7.3% of the sample. The rearrangement combines TRBV14 with TRBJ2-3, and 11 junctional nucleotides match TRBD2. This clonotype was sampled from a man in his fifties who received an inactivated influenza vaccine. Donor details come from another sample of the same person, matched by shared clones. The source material was PBMCs from blood, sampled about 14 days before vaccination. The CDR3 region reads CASSQRISGGASDTQYF. In nucleotides, the sequence is TGTGCCAGCAGCCAACGAATTAGCGGGGGGGCGTCTGATACGCAGTATTTT.